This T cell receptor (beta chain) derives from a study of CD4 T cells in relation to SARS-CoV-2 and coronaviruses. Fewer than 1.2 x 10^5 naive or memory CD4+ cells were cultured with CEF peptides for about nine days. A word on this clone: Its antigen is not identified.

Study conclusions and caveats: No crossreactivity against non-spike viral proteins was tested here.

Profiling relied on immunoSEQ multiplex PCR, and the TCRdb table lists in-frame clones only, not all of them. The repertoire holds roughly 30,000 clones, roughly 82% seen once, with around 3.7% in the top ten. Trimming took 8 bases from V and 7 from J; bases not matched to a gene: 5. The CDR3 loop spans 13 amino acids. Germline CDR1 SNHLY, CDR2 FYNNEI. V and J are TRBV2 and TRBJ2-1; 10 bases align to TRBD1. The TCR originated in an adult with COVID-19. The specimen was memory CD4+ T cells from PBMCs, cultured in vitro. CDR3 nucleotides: TGTGCCAGCTATGGACAGGGGGGGAATGAGCAGTTCTTC. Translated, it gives CASYGQGGNEQFF.